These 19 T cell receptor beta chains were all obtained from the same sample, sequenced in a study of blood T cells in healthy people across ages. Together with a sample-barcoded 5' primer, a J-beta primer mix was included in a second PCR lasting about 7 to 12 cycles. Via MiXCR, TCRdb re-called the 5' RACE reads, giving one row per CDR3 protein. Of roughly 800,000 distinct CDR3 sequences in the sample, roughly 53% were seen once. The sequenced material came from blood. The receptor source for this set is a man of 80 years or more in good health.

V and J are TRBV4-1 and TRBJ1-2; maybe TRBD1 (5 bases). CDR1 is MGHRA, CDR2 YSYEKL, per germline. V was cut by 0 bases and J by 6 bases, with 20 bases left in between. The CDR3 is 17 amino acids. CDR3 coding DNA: TGCGCCAGCAGCCAAGATCAGAAGGGGCAGCGGTCCGATGGCTACACCTTC. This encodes CASSQDQKGQRSDGYTF.

In DNA, the CDR3 is TGCGCCAGCAGCTCCCGCTCCGGCCCCCCGGGTGAGCAGTTCTTC. This encodes CASSSRSGPPGEQFF. The genes are TRBV5-1 and TRBJ2-1; no clear D. The germline V gene has CDR1 SGHRS and CDR2 YFSETQ. The CDR3 has 15 amino acids. V lost 3 bases and J 9 bases, leaving 19 bases between the germline ends.

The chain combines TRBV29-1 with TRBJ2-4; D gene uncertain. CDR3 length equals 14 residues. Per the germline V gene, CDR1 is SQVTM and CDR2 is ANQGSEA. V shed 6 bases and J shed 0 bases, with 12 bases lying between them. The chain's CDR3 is CSVAHPGAKNIQYF. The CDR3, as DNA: TGCAGCGTAGCCCACCCGGGAGCCAAAAACATTCAGTACTTC.

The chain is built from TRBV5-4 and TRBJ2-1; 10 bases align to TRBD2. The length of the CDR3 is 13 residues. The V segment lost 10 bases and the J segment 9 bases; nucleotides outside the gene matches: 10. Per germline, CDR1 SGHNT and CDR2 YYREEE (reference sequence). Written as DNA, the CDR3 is TGTGCCGCCGGTAGCGGGAGGAGTAGTGAGCAGTTCTTC. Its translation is CAAGSGRSSEQFF.

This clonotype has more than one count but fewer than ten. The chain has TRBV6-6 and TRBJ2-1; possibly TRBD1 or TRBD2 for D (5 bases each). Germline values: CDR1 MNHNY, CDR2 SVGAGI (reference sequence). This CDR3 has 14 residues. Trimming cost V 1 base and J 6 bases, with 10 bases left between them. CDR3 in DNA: TGTGCCAGCAGTTACTGGTCGGGGCCCAATGAGCAGTTCTTC. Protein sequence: CASSYWSGPNEQFF.

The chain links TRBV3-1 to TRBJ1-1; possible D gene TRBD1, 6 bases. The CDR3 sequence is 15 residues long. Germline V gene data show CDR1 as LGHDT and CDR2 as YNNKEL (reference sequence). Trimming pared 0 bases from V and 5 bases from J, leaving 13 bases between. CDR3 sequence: CASSQDHRVETEAFF. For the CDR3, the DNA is TGTGCCAGCAGCCAAGACCACAGGGTTGAGACTGAAGCTTTCTTT. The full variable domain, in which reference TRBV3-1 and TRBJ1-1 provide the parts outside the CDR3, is DTAVSQTPKYLVTQMGNDKSIKCEQNLGHDTMYWYKQDSKKFLKIMFSYNNKELIINETVPNRFSPKSPDKAHLNLHINSLELGDSAVYFCASSQDHRVETEAFFGQGTRLTVV.

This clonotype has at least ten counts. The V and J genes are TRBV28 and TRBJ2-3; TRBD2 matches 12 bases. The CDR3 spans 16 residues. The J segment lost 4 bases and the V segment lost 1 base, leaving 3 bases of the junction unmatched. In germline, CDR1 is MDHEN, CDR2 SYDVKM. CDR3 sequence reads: CASSLSSGRVSDTQYF. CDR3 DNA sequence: TGTGCCAGCAGTTTATCTAGCGGGAGGGTTTCAGATACGCAGTATTTT.

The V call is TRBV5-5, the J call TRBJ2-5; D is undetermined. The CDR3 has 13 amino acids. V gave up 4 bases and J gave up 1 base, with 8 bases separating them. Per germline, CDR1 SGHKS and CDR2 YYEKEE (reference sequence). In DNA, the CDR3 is TGTGCCAGCAGCCAGACGACCCAAGAGACCCAGTACTTC. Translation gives CASSQTTQETQYF.

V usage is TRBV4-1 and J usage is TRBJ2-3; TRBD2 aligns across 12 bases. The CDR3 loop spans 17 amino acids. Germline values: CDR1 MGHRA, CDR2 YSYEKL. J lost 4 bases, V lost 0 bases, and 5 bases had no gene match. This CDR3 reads CASSQDGLAGLADTQYF. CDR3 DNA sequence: TGCGCCAGCAGCCAAGATGGACTAGCGGGACTTGCAGATACGCAGTATTTT.

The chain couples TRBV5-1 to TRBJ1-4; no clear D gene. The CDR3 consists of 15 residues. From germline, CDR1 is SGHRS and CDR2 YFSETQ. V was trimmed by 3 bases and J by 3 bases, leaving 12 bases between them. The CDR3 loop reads CASSSSAAANEKLFF. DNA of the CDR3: TGCGCCAGCAGCTCCTCAGCAGCGGCTAATGAAAAACTGTTTTTT.

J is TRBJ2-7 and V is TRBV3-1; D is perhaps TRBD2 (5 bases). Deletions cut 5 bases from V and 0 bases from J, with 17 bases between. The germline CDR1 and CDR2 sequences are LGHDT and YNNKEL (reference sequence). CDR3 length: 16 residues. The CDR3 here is CASSESAQRTSYEQYF. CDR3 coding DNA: TGTGCCAGCAGCGAATCGGCCCAGCGGACCTCCTACGAGCAGTACTTC.

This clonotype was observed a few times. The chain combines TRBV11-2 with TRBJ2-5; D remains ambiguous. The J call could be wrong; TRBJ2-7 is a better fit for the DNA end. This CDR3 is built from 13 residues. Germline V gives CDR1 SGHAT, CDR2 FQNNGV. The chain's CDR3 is CASSLAPMGEQYF. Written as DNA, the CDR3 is TGTGCCAGCAGCTTAGCCCCGATGGGCGAGCAGTACTTC.

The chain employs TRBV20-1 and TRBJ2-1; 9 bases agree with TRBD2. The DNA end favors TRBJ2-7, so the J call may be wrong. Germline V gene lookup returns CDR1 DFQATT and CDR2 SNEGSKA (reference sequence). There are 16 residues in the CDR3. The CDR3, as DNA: TGCAGTGCCGATTACGGGGCTAGCGGGATCTACAATGAGCAGTACTTC. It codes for CSADYGASGIYNEQYF.

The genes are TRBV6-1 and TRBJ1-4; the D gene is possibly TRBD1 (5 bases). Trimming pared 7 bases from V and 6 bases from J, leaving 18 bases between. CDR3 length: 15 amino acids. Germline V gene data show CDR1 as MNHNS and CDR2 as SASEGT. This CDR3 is CASTPGRVAHEKLFF. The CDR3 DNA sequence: TGTGCCAGCACCCCGGGGCGCGTGGCCCATGAAAAACTGTTTTTT.

CDR3 region: CASSRDPSSYEQYF. DNA for the CDR3: TGTGCCAGCAGTCGGGACCCTAGCTCCTACGAGCAGTACTTC. This chain uses TRBV6-5 with TRBJ2-7; perhaps D is TRBD1 or TRBD2 (5 bases each). This CDR3 comprises 14 residues. Germline loops: CDR1 MNHEY, CDR2 SVGAGI. V shed 5 bases and J shed 0 bases, with 11 bases lying between them.

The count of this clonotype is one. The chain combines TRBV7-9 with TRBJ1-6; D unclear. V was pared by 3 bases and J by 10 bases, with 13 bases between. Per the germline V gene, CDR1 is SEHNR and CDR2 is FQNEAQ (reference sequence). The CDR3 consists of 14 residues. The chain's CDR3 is CASSFMLGNSPLHF. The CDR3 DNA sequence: TGTGCCAGCAGCTTCATGCTTGGGAACTCACCCCTCCACTTT.

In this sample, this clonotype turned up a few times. CDR3 in amino acids: CASSKPGTGKNEAFF. The CDR3 nucleotides read TGTGCCAGCAGTAAACCGGGGACAGGGAAGAATGAAGCTTTCTTT. The chain recombines TRBV6-6 with TRBJ1-1; 9 bases agree with TRBD1. There are 15 residues in the CDR3. Germline loops: CDR1 MNHNY, CDR2 SVGAGI (reference sequence). The V and J ends lost 5 bases and 7 bases, in that order; junction bases with no gene match: 11.

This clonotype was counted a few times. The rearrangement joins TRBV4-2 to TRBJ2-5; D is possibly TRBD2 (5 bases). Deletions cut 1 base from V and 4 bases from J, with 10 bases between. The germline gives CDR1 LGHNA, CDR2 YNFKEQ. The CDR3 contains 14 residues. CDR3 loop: CASSQGPGSETQYF. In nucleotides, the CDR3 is TGTGCCAGCAGCCAAGGGCCGGGGTCAGAGACCCAGTACTTC.

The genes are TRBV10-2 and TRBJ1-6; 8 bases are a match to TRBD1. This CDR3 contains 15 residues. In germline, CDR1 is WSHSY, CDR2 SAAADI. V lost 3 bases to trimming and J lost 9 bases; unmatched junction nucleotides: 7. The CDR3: CASSENRGSFSPLHF. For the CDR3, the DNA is TGCGCCAGCAGTGAAAACAGGGGGTCTTTTTCACCCCTCCACTTT.